The 12 T cell receptor beta chains listed next were all sequenced from one sample in a study of blood T cell repertoires in COVID-19. Using immunoSEQ multiplex PCR, the repertoire was profiled, and TCRdb retains in-frame clones only, with some absent. The sample holds 150,000 or so clones, about 70% seen once. Specimen: peripheral blood. The origin of the receptors is a woman between 65 and 79 years old with acute or convalescent COVID-19.

A few counts support this clone. At the DNA level, this CDR3 is encoded by other sequences in the same sample as well. The gene calls are TRBV19 and TRBJ1-1; 7 nucleotides match TRBD1. V was clipped by 2 bases and J by 2 bases; unmatched bases: 2. The CDR3 spans 14 residues. CDR1 and CDR2 (germline): LNHDA, SQIVND (reference sequence). The CDR3 protein is CASSINRGNTEAFF. CDR3 in DNA: TGTGCCAGTAGTATAAACAGGGGAAACACTGAAGCTTTCTTT.

The chain uses TRBV30 and TRBJ1-1; a weak D match, TRBD1 (5 bases). V lost 4 bases to trimming and J lost 7 bases, with 13 bases between them. Germline V gives CDR1 GTSNPN, CDR2 SVGIG (reference sequence). There are 12 residues in the CDR3. The CDR3, as DNA: TGTGCCTGGAATATTGGGGGAGGTGAAGCTTTCTTT. Translating gives CAWNIGGGEAFF.

This clone was counted a single time. Here the CDR3 DNA reads TGTGCCAGCAGCTTAGTCCTAAACCCCGCACACATTCAGTACTTC. Protein sequence: CASSLVLNPAHIQYF. The V gene is TRBV7-2, the J gene TRBJ2-4; the D is unclear. Trimming removed 1 base from V and 8 bases from J, with 15 bases in between. Germline values: CDR1 SGHTA, CDR2 FQGNSA. The CDR3 length is 15 residues.

The V gene is TRBV7-8, the J gene TRBJ2-7; 13 bases map to TRBD2. Germline CDR1 SGHVS, CDR2 FQNEAQ. V was clipped by 5 bases and J by 2 bases; unmatched bases: 6. The CDR3 totals 16 residues. In DNA, the CDR3 is TGTGCCAGCAGCCCCAGGACTAGCGGGAGCGCCTACGAGCAGTACTTC. Translation gives CASSPRTSGSAYEQYF.

The DNA of the CDR3 is TGTGCCAGTAGTTTACAGGGGGCCAGTGAAAAACTGTTTTTT. Translation: CASSLQGASEKLFF. V and J are TRBV19 and TRBJ1-4; 9 positions agree with TRBD1. With 5 bases clipped from V and 7 bases from J, the junction kept 5 bases outside the gene matches. This CDR3 is built from 14 residues. Germline values: CDR1 LNHDA, CDR2 SQIVND (reference sequence).

This clone came up a few times. The rearrangement uses TRBV5-1 and TRBJ2-7; D may be TRBD1 (6 bases). Trimming shortened V by 0 bases and J by 10 bases, and 14 bases separated the two germline ends. From germline, CDR1 is SGHRS and CDR2 YFSETQ. The CDR3 runs to 13 residues. As DNA, the CDR3 is TGCGCCAGCAGCTTGGAGGGGGACACTTCCCAGTACTTC. This translates into CASSLEGDTSQYF.

V usage is TRBV5-6 and J usage is TRBJ1-2; tentative D call: TRBD1 (5 bases). The germline gives CDR1 SGHDT, CDR2 YYEEEE. This CDR3 is built from 16 residues. V lost 1 base, J lost 8 bases, and 21 bases lay in between. CDR3 in amino acids: CASSLPTEEGRRGYTF. Written as DNA, the CDR3 is TGTGCCAGCAGCTTGCCTACAGAGGAGGGGAGGAGGGGCTACACCTTC. Drawing the rest from reference TRBV5-6 and TRBJ1-2, the complete variable domain is DAGVTQSPTHLIKTRGQQVTLRCSPKSGHDTVSWYQQALGQGPQFIFQYYEEEERQRGNFPDRFSGHQFPNYSSELNVNALLLGDSALYLCASSLPTEEGRRGYTFGSGTRLTVV.

This chain joins TRBV30 and TRBJ2-7; D gene unclear. This CDR3 contains 16 residues. The germline V gene has CDR1 GTSNPN and CDR2 SVGIG (reference sequence). The V end was cut by 1 base, the J end by 4 bases, with 20 bases between. CDR3 nucleotide sequence: TGTGCCTGGAGTGACCCTGTATTTGACAAAGGATACGAGCAGTACTTC. It yields the protein CAWSDPVFDKGYEQYF.

The genes are TRBV24-1 and TRBJ2-3; TRBD1 agrees at 8 bases. J lost 4 bases, V lost 1 base, and 6 bases had no gene match. The germline V gene encodes CDR1 KGHDR and CDR2 SFDVKD. The CDR3 is made up of 16 amino acids. CDR3 loop: CATSDFRTGWADTQYF. CDR3 bases: TGTGCCACCAGTGATTTCCGGACAGGGTGGGCAGATACGCAGTATTTT.

The chain joins TRBV6-6 to TRBJ2-1; a possible D gene is TRBD1 (6 bases). Trimming removed 4 bases from V and 4 bases from J, with 14 bases in between. CDR3 length: 15 amino acids. Germline V CDR1 and CDR2: MNHNY, SVGAGI (reference sequence). CDR3 loop: CASSFARTAYNEQFF. The CDR3 coding sequence is TGTGCCAGCAGTTTTGCTCGGACAGCTTACAATGAGCAGTTCTTC.

This clone showed up just a few times. The rearrangement links TRBV29-1 to TRBJ2-1, with 16 positions matching TRBD2. This CDR3 contains 16 residues. V gave up 4 bases and J gave up 14 bases; unmatched junction bases: 14. Germline CDR1 SQVTM, CDR2 ANQGSEA. The CDR3 region is CSVAGTSGRGYQGKFF. The DNA of the CDR3 is TGCAGCGTTGCCGGGACTAGCGGGAGGGGTTACCAGGGGAAGTTCTTC.

The chain couples TRBV28 to TRBJ2-5; D not resolved. This CDR3 is 10 amino acids long. The germline gives CDR1 MDHEN, CDR2 SYDVKM. Trimming removed 6 bases from V and 5 bases from J, with 4 bases in between. CDR3 sequence: CASSGETQYF. In nucleotides, the CDR3 is TGTGCCAGCAGCGGGGAGACCCAGTACTTC.